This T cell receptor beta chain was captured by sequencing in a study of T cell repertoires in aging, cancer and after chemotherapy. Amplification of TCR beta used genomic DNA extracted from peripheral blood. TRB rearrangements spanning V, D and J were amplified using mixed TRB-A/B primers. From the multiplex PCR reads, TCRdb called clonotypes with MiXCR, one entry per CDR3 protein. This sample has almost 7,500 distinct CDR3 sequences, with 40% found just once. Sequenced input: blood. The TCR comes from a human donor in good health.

The DNA for the CDR3 is TGTGCCAGCAGCCAAGAAGGTGCCACTCAAGAGACCCAGTACTTC. Translating it yields CASSQEGATQETQYF. The chain uses TRBV4-2 and TRBJ2-5; no definite D call. The CDR3 contains 15 residues. Germline CDR1 is LGHNA and CDR2 is YNFKEQ. Trimming pared 0 bases from V and 2 bases from J, leaving 10 bases between.